The clone carrying this T cell receptor beta chain was picked up many times. This specimen comes from a study of prognosis after radiotherapy for stage I lung cancer. About the study: Medically, all non-small cell lung cancer patients were deemed inoperable.

From genomic DNA, two-round multiplex PCR was used to amplify TCR beta CDR3. Amplification in first-round PCR relied on primers specific to each TRBV and TRBJ gene. A single record per CDR3 protein comes from TCRdb applying MiXCR to the multiplex PCR reads. The sample has 30,000 to 35,000 distinct CDR3 sequences, around 48% seen once. The CDR3 spans 16 residues. Germline lookup yields CDR1 SGHTA and CDR2 FQGNSA. V was clipped by 1 base and J by 2 bases, with 15 bases between them. This receptor was taken from a donor aged 50 or older with non-small cell lung cancer. The sample here was PBMCs, taken before or after stereotactic body radiation therapy (not recorded which). The chain links TRBV7-2 to TRBJ2-7; possibly TRBD1 or TRBD2 for D (5 bases each). The CDR3 here is CASSLEWGGGPYEQYF. The DNA for the CDR3 is TGTGCCAGCAGCTTAGAGTGGGGTGGGGGTCCCTACGAGCAGTACTTC. Filled out from reference TRBV7-2 and TRBJ2-7, the complete variable domain reads GAGVSQSPSNKVTEKGKDVELRCDPISGHTALYWYRQSLGQGLEFLIYFQGNSAPDKSGLPSDRFSAERTGGSVSTLTIQRTQQEDSAVYLCASSLEWGGGPYEQYFGPGTRLTVT.